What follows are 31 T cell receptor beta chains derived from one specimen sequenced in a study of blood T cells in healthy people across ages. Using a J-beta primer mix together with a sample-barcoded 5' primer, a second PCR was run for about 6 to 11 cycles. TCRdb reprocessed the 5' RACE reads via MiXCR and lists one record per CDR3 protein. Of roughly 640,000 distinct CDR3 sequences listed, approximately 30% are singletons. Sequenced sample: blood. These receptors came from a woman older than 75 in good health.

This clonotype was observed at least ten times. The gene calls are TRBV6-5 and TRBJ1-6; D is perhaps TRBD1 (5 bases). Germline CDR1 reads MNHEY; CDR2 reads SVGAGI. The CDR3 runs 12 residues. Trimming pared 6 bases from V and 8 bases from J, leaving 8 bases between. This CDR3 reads CASSSQDSPLHF. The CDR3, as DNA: TGTGCCAGCAGCTCACAGGATTCACCCCTCCACTTT.

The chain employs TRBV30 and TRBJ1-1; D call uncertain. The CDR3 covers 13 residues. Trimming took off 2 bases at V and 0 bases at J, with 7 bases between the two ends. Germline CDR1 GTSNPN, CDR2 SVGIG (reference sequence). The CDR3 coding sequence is TGTGCCTGGAGTCCGACAATGAACACTGAAGCTTTCTTT. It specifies CAWSPTMNTEAFF.

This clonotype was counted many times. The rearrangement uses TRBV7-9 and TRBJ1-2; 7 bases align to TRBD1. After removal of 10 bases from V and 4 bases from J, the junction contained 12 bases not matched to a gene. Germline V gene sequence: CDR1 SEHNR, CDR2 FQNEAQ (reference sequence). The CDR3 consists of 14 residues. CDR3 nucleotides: TGTGCCAACGGAGACAGGGCACCCGGCTATGGCTACACCTTC. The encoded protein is CANGDRAPGYGYTF.

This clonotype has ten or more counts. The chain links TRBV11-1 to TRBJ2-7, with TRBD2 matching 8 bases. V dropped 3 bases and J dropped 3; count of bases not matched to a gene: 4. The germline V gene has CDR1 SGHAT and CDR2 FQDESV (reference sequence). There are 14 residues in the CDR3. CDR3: CASSLSGSVYEQYF. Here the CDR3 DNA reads TGTGCCAGCAGCTTGAGCGGGAGTGTCTACGAGCAGTACTTC.

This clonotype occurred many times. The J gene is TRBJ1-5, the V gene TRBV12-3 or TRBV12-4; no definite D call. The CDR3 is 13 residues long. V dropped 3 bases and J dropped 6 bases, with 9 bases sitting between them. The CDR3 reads CASSFEAGQPQHF. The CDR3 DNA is TGTGCCAGCAGTTTCGAGGCCGGTCAGCCCCAGCATTTT.

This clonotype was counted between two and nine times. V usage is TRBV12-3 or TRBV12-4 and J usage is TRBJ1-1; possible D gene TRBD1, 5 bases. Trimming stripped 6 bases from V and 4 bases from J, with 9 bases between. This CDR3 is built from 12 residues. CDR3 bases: TGTGCCAGCAGGGTGGGGGGCACTGAAGCTTTCTTT. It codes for CASRVGGTEAFF.

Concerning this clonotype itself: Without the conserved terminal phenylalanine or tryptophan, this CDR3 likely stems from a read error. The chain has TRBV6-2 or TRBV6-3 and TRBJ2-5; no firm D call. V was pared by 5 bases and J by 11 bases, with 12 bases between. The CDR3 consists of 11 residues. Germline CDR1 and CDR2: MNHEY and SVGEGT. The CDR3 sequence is CASSRMLEQYC. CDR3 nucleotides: TGTGCCAGCAGTAGGATGCTTGAGCAGTACTGC.

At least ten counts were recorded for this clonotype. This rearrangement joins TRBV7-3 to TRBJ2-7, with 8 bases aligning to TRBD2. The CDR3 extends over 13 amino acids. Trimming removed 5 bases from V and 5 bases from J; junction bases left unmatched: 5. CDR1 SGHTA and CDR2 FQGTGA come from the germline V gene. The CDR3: CASSLTGGDEQYF. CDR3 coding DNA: TGTGCCAGCAGCCTCACGGGGGGGGACGAGCAGTACTTC.

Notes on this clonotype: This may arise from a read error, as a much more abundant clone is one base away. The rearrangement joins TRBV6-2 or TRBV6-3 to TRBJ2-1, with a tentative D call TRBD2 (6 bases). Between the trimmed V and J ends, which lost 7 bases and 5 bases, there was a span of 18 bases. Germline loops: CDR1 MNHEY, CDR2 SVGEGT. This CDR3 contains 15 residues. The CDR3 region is CASIKAEGPNNEQFF. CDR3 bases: TGTGCCAGCATTAAAGCGGAGGGGCCTAACAATGAGCAGTTCTTC.

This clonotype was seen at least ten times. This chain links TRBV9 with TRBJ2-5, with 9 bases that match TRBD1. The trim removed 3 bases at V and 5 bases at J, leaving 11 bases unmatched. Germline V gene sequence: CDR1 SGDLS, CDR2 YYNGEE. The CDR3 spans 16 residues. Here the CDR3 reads CASSAEITGGGETQYF. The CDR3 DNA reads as TGTGCCAGCAGCGCTGAGATCACAGGGGGCGGGGAGACCCAGTACTTC.

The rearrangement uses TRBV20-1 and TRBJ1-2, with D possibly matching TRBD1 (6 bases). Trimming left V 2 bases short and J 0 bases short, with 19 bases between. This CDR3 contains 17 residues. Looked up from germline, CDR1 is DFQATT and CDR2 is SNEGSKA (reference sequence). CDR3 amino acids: CSARSWGGRGANYGYTF. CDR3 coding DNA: TGCAGTGCTAGATCTTGGGGGGGGCGGGGGGCTAACTATGGCTACACCTTC.

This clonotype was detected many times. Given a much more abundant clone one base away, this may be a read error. CDR3 bases: TGTGCCAGCAGTTTTCTGGGACTAGCGGACTACGAGCAGTACTTC. This sequence encodes CASSFLGLADYEQYF. The V gene is TRBV27, the J gene TRBJ2-7; 11 nucleotides align to TRBD2. CDR3 length: 15 amino acids. CDR1 MNHEY and CDR2 SMNVEV come from the germline V gene (reference sequence). Trimming at V came to 3 bases and at J to 3 bases, leaving 4 bases not matched to a gene.

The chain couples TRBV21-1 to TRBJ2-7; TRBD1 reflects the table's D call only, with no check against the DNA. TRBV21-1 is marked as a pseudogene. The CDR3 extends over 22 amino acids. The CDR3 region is CASRPIRQRRRTGALVPYEQYF. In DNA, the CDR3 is TGTGCCAGCAGGCCGATCAGGCAGCGTCGGAGGACAGGAGCCCTAGTACCTTACGAGCAGTACTTC.

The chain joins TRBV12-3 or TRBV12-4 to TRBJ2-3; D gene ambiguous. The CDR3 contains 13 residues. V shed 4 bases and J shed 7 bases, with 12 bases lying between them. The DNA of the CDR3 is TGTGCCAGCAGTTCAAGTAGCACCCATACGCAGTATTTT. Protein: CASSSSSTHTQYF.

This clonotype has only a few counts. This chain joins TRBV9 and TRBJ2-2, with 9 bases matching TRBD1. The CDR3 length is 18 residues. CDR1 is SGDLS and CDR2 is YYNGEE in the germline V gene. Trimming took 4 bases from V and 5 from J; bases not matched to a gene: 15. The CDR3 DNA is TGTGCCAGCAGCCCCGCTGCCCAAGGACAGGGGAAGACCGGGGAGCTGTTTTTT. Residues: CASSPAAQGQGKTGELFF. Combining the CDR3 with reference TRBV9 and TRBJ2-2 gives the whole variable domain DSGVTQTPKHLITATGQRVTLRCSPRSGDLSVYWYQQSLDQGLQFLIQYYNGEERAKGNILERFSAQQFPDLHSELNLSSLELGDSALYFCASSPAAQGQGKTGELFFGEGSRLTVL.

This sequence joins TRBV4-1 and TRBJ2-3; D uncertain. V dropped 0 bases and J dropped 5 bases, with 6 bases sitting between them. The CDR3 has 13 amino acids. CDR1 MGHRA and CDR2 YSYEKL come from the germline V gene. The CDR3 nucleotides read TGCGCCAGCAGCCAAGATCTGGTAGATACGCAGTATTTT. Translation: CASSQDLVDTQYF.

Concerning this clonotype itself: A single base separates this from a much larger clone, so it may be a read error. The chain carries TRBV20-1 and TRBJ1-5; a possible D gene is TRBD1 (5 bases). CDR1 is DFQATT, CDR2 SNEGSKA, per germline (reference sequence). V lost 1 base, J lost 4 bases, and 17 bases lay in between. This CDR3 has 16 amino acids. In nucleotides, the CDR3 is TGCAGTGCTAGAGGAAGGAAGGGGATGCGGAATCAGCCCCAGCATTTT. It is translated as CSARGRKGMRNQPQHF.

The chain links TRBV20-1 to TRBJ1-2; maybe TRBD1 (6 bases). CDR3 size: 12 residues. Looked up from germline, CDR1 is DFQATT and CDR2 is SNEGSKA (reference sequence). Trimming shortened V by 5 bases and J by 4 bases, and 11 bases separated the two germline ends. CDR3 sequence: CSALQGPYGYTF. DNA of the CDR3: TGCAGTGCTCTACAGGGCCCCTATGGCTACACCTTC.

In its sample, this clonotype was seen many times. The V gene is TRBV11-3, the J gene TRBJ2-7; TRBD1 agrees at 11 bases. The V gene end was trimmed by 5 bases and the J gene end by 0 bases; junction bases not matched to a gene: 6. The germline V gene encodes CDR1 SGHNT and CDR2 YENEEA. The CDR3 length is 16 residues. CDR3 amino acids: CASSQGTGGSSYEQYF. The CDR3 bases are TGTGCCAGCAGCCAGGGGACAGGGGGGAGCTCCTACGAGCAGTACTTC. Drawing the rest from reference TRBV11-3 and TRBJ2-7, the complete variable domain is EAGVVQSPRYKIIEKKQPVAFWCNPISGHNTLYWYLQNLGQGPELLIRYENEEAVDDSQLPKDRFSAERLKGVDSTLKIQPAELGDSAVYLCASSQGTGGSSYEQYFGPGTRLTVT.

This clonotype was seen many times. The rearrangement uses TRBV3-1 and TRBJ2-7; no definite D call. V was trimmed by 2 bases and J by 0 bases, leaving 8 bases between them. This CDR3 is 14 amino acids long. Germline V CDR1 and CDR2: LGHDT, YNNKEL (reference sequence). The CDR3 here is CASSQTLSSYEQYF. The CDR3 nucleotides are TGTGCCAGCAGCCAAACGTTGAGCTCCTACGAGCAGTACTTC.

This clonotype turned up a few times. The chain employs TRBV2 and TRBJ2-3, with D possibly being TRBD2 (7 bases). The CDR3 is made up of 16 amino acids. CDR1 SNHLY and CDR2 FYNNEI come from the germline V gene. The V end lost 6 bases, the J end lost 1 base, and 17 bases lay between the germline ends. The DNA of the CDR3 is TGTGCCAGCAGCCGAACGGGGGCGGGGGGCACAGATACGCAGTATTTT. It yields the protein CASSRTGAGGTDTQYF.

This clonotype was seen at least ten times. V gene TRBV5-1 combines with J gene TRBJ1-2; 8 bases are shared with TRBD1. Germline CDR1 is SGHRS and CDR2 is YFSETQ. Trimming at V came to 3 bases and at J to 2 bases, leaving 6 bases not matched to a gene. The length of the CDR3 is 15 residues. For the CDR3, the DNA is TGCGCCAGCAGCTCGACAGGGGCGGAAAACTATGGCTACACCTTC. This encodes CASSSTGAENYGYTF.

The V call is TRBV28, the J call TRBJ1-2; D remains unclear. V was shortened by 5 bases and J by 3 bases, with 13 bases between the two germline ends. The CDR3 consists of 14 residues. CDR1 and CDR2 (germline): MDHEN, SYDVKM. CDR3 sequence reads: CASSPRREYYGYTF. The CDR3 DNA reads TGTGCCAGCAGTCCCCGACGGGAATACTATGGCTACACCTTC.

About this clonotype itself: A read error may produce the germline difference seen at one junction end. The CDR3: CSARQGASYNSPPHF. The CDR3 DNA sequence: TGCAGTGCTCGACAGGGGGCGTCCTATAATTCACCCCCCCACTTT. The chain employs TRBV20-1 and TRBJ1-6; 10 bases line up with TRBD1. The CDR3 is made up of 15 amino acids. Germline assignment: CDR1 DFQATT and CDR2 SNEGSKA (reference sequence).

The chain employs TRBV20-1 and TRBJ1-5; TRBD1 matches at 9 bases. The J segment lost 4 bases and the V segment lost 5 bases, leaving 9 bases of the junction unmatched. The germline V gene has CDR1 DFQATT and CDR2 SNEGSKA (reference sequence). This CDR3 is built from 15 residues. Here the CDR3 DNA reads TGCAGTGCTGGAAACCCGACAGGGGGGAATCAGCCCCAGCATTTT. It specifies CSAGNPTGGNQPQHF.

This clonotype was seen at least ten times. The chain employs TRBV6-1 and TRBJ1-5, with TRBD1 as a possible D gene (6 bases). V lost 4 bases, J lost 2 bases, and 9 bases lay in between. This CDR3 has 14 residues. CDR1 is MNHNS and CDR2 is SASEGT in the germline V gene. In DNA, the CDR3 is TGTGCCAGCAGTGTATCAGGGGGCAATCAGCCCCAGCATTTT. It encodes CASSVSGGNQPQHF.

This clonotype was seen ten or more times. The CDR3 here is CASSLVGSGGVREQFF. The CDR3 DNA follows: TGTGCCAGCAGTTTAGTGGGTAGCGGGGGGGTCCGGGAGCAGTTCTTC. The rearrangement links TRBV12-3 or TRBV12-4 to TRBJ2-1; 11 bases match TRBD2. V was pared by 1 base and J by 10 bases, with 9 bases of the junction left unmatched. The CDR3 is 16 residues long.

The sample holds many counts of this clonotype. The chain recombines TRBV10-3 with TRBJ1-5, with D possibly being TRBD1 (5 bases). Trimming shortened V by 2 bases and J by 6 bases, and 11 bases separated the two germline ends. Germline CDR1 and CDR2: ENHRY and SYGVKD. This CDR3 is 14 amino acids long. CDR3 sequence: CAISESRGLQPQHF. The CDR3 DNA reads TGTGCCATCAGTGAGAGTAGGGGACTTCAGCCCCAGCATTTT.

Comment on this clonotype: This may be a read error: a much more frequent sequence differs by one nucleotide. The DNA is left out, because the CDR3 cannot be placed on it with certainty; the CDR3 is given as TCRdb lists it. This chain's CDR3 is CASSVARGNTRKYF. The J gene is TRBJ2-5, the V gene TRBV9; the table's D call, TRBD1, was not checked against the DNA. In germline, CDR1 is SGDLS, CDR2 YYNGEE. The CDR3 is made up of 14 amino acids, end residues included.

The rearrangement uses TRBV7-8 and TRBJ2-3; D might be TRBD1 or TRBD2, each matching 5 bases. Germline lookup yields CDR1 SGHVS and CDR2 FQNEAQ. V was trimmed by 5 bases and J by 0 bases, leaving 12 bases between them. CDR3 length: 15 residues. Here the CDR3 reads CASSRGETSTDTQYF. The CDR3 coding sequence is TGTGCCAGCAGCCGAGGGGAGACTAGCACAGATACGCAGTATTTT.

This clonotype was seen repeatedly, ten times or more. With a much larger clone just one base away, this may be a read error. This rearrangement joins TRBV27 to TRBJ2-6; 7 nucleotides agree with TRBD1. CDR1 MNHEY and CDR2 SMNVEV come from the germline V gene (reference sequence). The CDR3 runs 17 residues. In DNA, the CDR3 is TGTGCCAGCAGTCCGGGACAGTTCCGCTCTGGGGCCAACGTCCGGACTTTC. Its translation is CASSPGQFRSGANVRTF.